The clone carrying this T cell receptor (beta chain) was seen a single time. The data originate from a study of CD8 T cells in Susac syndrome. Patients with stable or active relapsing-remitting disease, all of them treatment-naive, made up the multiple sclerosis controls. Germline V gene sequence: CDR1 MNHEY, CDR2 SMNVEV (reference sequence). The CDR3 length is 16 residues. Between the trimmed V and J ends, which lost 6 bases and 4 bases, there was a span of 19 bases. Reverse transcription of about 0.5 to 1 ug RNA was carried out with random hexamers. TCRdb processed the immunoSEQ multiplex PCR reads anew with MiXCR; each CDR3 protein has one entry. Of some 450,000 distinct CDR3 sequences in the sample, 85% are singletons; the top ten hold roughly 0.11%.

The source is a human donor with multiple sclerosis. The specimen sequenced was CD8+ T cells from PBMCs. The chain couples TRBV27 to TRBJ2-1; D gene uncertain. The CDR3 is CASRPAIRRRYNEQFF. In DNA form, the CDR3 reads TGTGCCAGCAGGCCCGCGATCCGTAGGCGGTACAATGAGCAGTTCTTC.